These 26 T cell receptor beta chains were sequenced from one sample in a study of T cell repertoires in cytomegalovirus infection (dated by TCRdb to between 2018 and 2020). Which antigens these TCRs recognize remains unknown. Sequencing relied on an Illumina HiSeq 1500. TCRdb redid the processing of the public reads, applying fastp at Q25 and MiXCR, and retained in-frame beta chains. All rows with the same CDR3 protein become a single entry with the most common DNA and genes. This sample has roughly 920,000 distinct CDR3 sequences in its table, and roughly 31% of those were observed once. 11% to 15% of the sample goes to the ten largest clones. In the paper's terms, the treatment or condition label means: in vitro stimulation with specific CMV peptide epitopes to enrich CMV-specific T cells. The source was cultured CD8+ T cells from PBMCs, collected from culture after CMV antigen stimulation. The receptors come from a human donor in good health (CMV status not recorded). Some clones in this sample may be carry-over from other donors' samples.

V and J are TRBV3-1 and TRBJ2-7; D assignment may be TRBD1 or TRBD2 (5 bases each). V was cut by 1 base and J by 0 bases, with 16 bases left in between. This CDR3 has 17 residues. Germline V CDR1 and CDR2: LGHDT, YNNKEL (reference sequence). CDR3 loop: CASSQVSRGANSYEQYF. As DNA, the CDR3 is TGTGCCAGCAGCCAAGTCAGCCGAGGGGCTAACTCCTACGAGCAGTACTTC.

The chain carries TRBV11-3 and TRBJ2-3, with TRBD2 matching over 7 bases. Germline trimming cut 3 bases from V and 2 bases from J; bases unmatched to any gene: 17. The CDR3 is made up of 19 amino acids. Germline CDR1 is SGHNT and CDR2 is YENEEA. The CDR3 region has the DNA TGTGCCAGCAGCTTCTTCACGAAGCGGGGCTGCGTGTTCACAGATACGCAGTATTTT. This codes for CASSFFTKRGCVFTDTQYF.

This clonotype appeared a few times. This chain joins TRBV29-1 and TRBJ1-1; no clear D gene. CDR3 length equals 12 residues. The V and J ends lost 5 bases and 1 base respectively, with 8 bases between them. The germline V gene has CDR1 SQVTM and CDR2 ANQGSEA. Here the CDR3 reads CSVRRSNTEAFF. CDR3 in DNA: TGCAGCGTTCGCAGGTCGAACACTGAAGCTTTCTTT.

As for this clonotype: An end of the junction does not agree with germline; a read error may underlie this. V is TRBV7-7 and J is TRBJ2-2; D remains unclear. CDR1 is SSHAT and CDR2 is FNYEAQ in the germline V gene (reference sequence). This CDR3 contains 15 residues. In DNA, the CDR3 is TGTGCTAGCAGCCCCGGACGAGGATTCACCGGGGAGCTGTTTTTT. Translating it yields CASSPGRGFTGELFF.

This clonotype was recorded at least ten times. The chain combines TRBV7-8 with TRBJ2-1; TRBD1 matches at 8 bases. There are 15 residues in the CDR3. J was trimmed by 9 bases and V by 4 bases; bases with no gene match: 11. The germline CDR1 and CDR2 sequences are SGHVS and FQNEAQ. This chain's CDR3 is CASSSRGGGTGEQFF. DNA of the CDR3: TGTGCCAGCAGCTCCCGTGGGGGTGGGACAGGTGAGCAGTTCTTC.

A few counts support this clonotype. V usage is TRBV12-3 or TRBV12-4 and J usage is TRBJ2-3, with 11 positions matching TRBD2. This CDR3 has 16 amino acids. V dropped 5 bases and J dropped 2; count of bases not matched to a gene: 6. For the CDR3, the DNA is TGTGCCAGCAGTGGTACTAGCGGGGGCAACACAGATACGCAGTATTTT. Protein: CASSGTSGGNTDTQYF.

In its sample, this clonotype was seen many times. The chain couples TRBV7-8 to TRBJ2-5; possibly TRBD1 for D (5 bases). The germline V and J ends were trimmed by 3 bases and 5 bases, with 13 bases remaining between them. The germline CDR1 and CDR2 sequences are SGHVS and FQNEAQ. The CDR3 runs 14 residues. DNA for the CDR3: TGTGCCAGCAGCTTCCAGACAGTCGTCGAGACCCAGTACTTC. It translates to CASSFQTVVETQYF. The complete variable domain, with remaining parts taken from reference TRBV7-8 and TRBJ2-5, reads GAGVSQSPRYKVAKRGQDVALRCDPISGHVSLFWYQQALGQGPEFLTYFQNEAQLDKSGLPSDRFFAERPEGSVSTLKIQRTQQEDSAVYLCASSFQTVVETQYFGPGTRLLVL.

This clonotype was seen a few times. V and J are TRBV19 and TRBJ2-3; a weak D match, TRBD1 (5 bases). The CDR3 has 13 residues. Germline CDR1 LNHDA, CDR2 SQIVND (reference sequence). Trimming cost V 6 bases and J 2 bases, with 9 bases left between them. In DNA form, the CDR3 reads TGTGCCAGTAGGGACACGGCCACAGATACGCAGTATTTT. Protein product: CASRDTATDTQYF.

This clonotype was seen only a few times. The chain joins TRBV27 to TRBJ2-1, with 10 nucleotides matching TRBD2. The J segment lost 8 bases and the V segment lost 3 bases, leaving 7 bases of the junction unmatched. This CDR3 has 15 residues. The germline V gene encodes CDR1 MNHEY and CDR2 SMNVEV (reference sequence). The CDR3 spells CASSFQRGGMDEQFF. CDR3 DNA sequence: TGTGCCAGCAGTTTTCAGCGGGGGGGTATGGATGAGCAGTTCTTC.

The CDR3 loop is CASSLDGLGEKLFF. The CDR3, as DNA: TGTGCCAGCAGTTTAGACGGACTTGGAGAAAAACTGTTTTTT. The V call is TRBV12-3 or TRBV12-4, the J call TRBJ1-4; no reliable D call. The CDR3 runs to 14 residues. The V and J ends lost 1 base and 8 bases respectively, with 11 bases between them.

V usage is TRBV6-2 or TRBV6-3 and J usage is TRBJ1-2; D possibly corresponds to TRBD1 (6 bases). The CDR3 loop spans 17 amino acids. Germline V gives CDR1 MNHEY, CDR2 SVGEGT. V was trimmed by 0 bases and J by 0 bases, leaving 14 bases between them. The CDR3 reads CASSYSRGNPTNYGYTF. CDR3 nucleotides: TGTGCCAGCAGTTACTCGAGGGGGAATCCAACTAACTATGGCTACACCTTC.

This clonotype was observed a handful of times. The chain employs TRBV12-3 or TRBV12-4 and TRBJ1-4, with D possibly being TRBD1 (6 bases). The V end was cut by 3 bases, the J end by 6 bases, with 17 bases between. The CDR3 runs to 16 residues. The CDR3 spells CASSLGPQGWDEKLFF. The CDR3 region has the DNA TGTGCCAGCAGTTTGGGTCCACAGGGTTGGGATGAAAAACTGTTTTTT.

The chain combines TRBV7-2 with TRBJ2-5; TRBD2 agrees at 15 bases. This CDR3 region has 16 residues. After removal of 5 bases from V and 5 bases from J, the junction contained 6 bases not matched to a gene. Germline V lookup: CDR1 SGHTA, CDR2 FQGNSA. The CDR3 coding sequence is TGTGCCAGCAGCCAGGGACTAGCGGGGGGTTGGGAGACCCAGTACTTC. It yields the protein CASSQGLAGGWETQYF.

This clonotype was detected a few times. The V and J genes are TRBV20-1 and TRBJ2-5; 8 positions agree with TRBD2. The CDR3 spans 15 residues. Germline V gives CDR1 DFQATT, CDR2 SNEGSKA (reference sequence). V shed 3 bases, J shed 5 bases, and the junction held 11 bases outside the gene matches. In nucleotides, the CDR3 is TGCAGTGCTAGTCGGGGGGGCCCCGAGTGGGAGACCCAGTACTTC. This encodes CSASRGGPEWETQYF.

CDR3 DNA: TGTGCCACCAGTGATTTCTCTCCGGTGGATGAGCAGTTCTTC. Translation: CATSDFSPVDEQFF. J is TRBJ2-1 and V is TRBV24-1; unclear D gene. V was shortened by 1 base and J by 8 bases, with 11 bases between the two germline ends. Germline V gene sequence: CDR1 KGHDR, CDR2 SFDVKD. The CDR3 loop spans 14 amino acids.

There are a few counts of this clonotype. V gene TRBV24-1 combines with J gene TRBJ2-2; D is ambiguous. Germline CDR1 KGHDR, CDR2 SFDVKD. The germline V and J ends were trimmed by 1 base and 6 bases, with 11 bases remaining between them. The CDR3 has 15 residues. CDR3 DNA sequence: TGTGCCACCAGTGATTTCGAACTACCTGCCGGGGAGCTGTTTTTT. It codes for CATSDFELPAGELFF.

The chain couples TRBV4-1 to TRBJ1-2; D is uncertain. Trimming removed 0 bases at V and 8 bases at J, with 16 bases between. The germline CDR1 and CDR2 sequences are MGHRA and YSYEKL. The CDR3 is 15 amino acids. The CDR3 nucleotides are TGCGCCAGCAGCCAAGAGGTGGCAGTGCTAGGAGGCTACACCTTC. Protein: CASSQEVAVLGGYTF.

The chain joins TRBV6-2 or TRBV6-3 to TRBJ2-3; D is perhaps TRBD1 (5 bases). Trimming stripped 7 bases from V and 6 bases from J, with 11 bases between. This CDR3 spans 12 amino acids. Germline CDR1 reads MNHEY; CDR2 reads SVGEGT. The CDR3 loop reads CASTQAPDTQYF. The DNA of the CDR3 is TGTGCCAGCACACAGGCGCCGGATACGCAGTATTTT.

J is TRBJ2-1 and V is TRBV19; 13 bases match TRBD2. V lost 0 bases and J lost 9; bases outside the gene matches: 8. This CDR3 comprises 17 residues. The germline CDR1 and CDR2 sequences are LNHDA and SQIVND (reference sequence). The CDR3, as DNA: TGTGCCAGTAGTATAGACCTACTAGCGGGGGGGCTAATTGAGCAGTTCTTC. It is translated as CASSIDLLAGGLIEQFF.

The V call is TRBV29-1, the J call TRBJ1-2, with TRBD1 matching over 9 bases. V lost 4 bases, J lost 5 bases, and 5 bases stayed unmatched. This CDR3 has 13 residues. CDR1 SQVTM and CDR2 ANQGSEA come from the germline V gene. CDR3 region: CSVGRTGEYGYTF. Here the CDR3 DNA reads TGCAGCGTTGGCCGGACAGGGGAATATGGCTACACCTTC. The variable domain in full, with the rest retrieved from reference TRBV29-1 and TRBJ1-2, is SAVISQKPSRDICQRGTSLTIQCQVDSQVTMMFWYRQQPGQSLTLIATANQGSEATYESGFVIDKFPISRPNLTFSTLTVSNMSPEDSSIYLCSVGRTGEYGYTFGSGTRLTVV.

This chain uses TRBV12-3 or TRBV12-4 with TRBJ2-2, with a possible D match to TRBD2 (7 bases). V lost 8 bases, J lost 1 base, and 20 bases lay in between. This CDR3 is built from 17 residues. CDR3 in amino acids: CASLPWGGPENTGELFF. The CDR3, as DNA: TGTGCCAGCTTGCCTTGGGGGGGGCCCGAGAACACCGGGGAGCTGTTTTTT.

The chain joins TRBV19 to TRBJ2-7; 8 positions agree with TRBD1. CDR1 and CDR2 (germline): LNHDA, SQIVND (reference sequence). V shed 5 bases and J 3 bases; nucleotides not matched to a gene: 6. This CDR3 contains 14 residues. The CDR3, as DNA: TGTGCCAGTAGTCCCGACAGGGGCCTCTACGAGCAGTACTTC. It encodes CASSPDRGLYEQYF.

This clonotype was seen just once. The chain couples TRBV5-5 to TRBJ1-2, with D maybe TRBD1 (6 bases). Trimming pared 4 bases from V and 4 bases from J, leaving 14 bases between. Germline CDR1 is SGHKS and CDR2 is YYEKEE (reference sequence). The CDR3 is made up of 14 amino acids. This CDR3 is CASSPWQGSYGYTF. The CDR3 bases are TGTGCCAGCAGCCCCTGGCAGGGGAGCTATGGCTACACCTTC. Supplemented by reference TRBV5-5 and TRBJ1-2, the full variable domain reads DAGVTQSPTHLIKTRGQQVTLRCSPISGHKSVSWYQQVLGQGPQFIFQYYEKEERGRGNFPDRFSARQFPNYSSELNVNALLLGDSALYLCASSPWQGSYGYTFGSGTRLTVV.

The rearrangement uses TRBV20-1 and TRBJ2-1, with 8 bases that match TRBD1. Germline V lookup: CDR1 DFQATT, CDR2 SNEGSKA (reference sequence). The CDR3 consists of 17 residues. J was trimmed by 3 bases and V by 6 bases; bases with no gene match: 16. CDR3: CSARTFIDRGYYNEQFF. In DNA, the CDR3 is TGCAGTGCAAGGACATTCATCGACAGGGGATACTACAATGAGCAGTTCTTC.

This clonotype has ten or more counts. The chain is built from TRBV6-6 and TRBJ1-1; D remains ambiguous. CDR1 and CDR2 (germline): MNHNY, SVGAGI (reference sequence). V was trimmed by 2 bases and J by 0 bases, leaving 7 bases between them. This CDR3 is 14 amino acids long. The CDR3 is CASSYEGLNTEAFF. The DNA for the CDR3 is TGTGCCAGCAGTTACGAGGGCCTGAACACTGAAGCTTTCTTT.

This clonotype was found a few times. The V call is TRBV7-9, the J call TRBJ1-1; the D gene is possibly TRBD1 (5 bases). With 7 bases removed from V and 10 bases from J, the gap between germline ends came to 19 bases. This CDR3 has 13 amino acids. The germline CDR1 and CDR2 sequences are SEHNR and FQNEAQ (reference sequence). Here the CDR3 reads CASTDKIQDGAFF. The DNA for the CDR3 is TGTGCCAGCACCGATAAGATACAGGACGGAGCTTTCTTT.